This T cell receptor (beta chain) was captured in a study of blood T cell repertoires in COVID-19. Study background: There were acute and convalescent COVID-19 samples, and they came from the United States, Italy and Spain.

The CDR3 is 13 residues long. CDR1 and CDR2 from the germline V gene are SGHNT and YYREEE (reference sequence). The V segment lost 5 bases and the J segment 10 bases; nucleotides outside the gene matches: 5. As originally analysed: The assay estimated nucleated cells by amplifying reference gene primers. Clones were sequenced by immunoSEQ multiplex PCR, and TCRdb holds only the in-frame ones, with some missing. That table supplies the V and J calls and clone size; D and trimming were determined from the DNA. The sample yields 15,000 to 20,000 clones, roughly 87% seen once. Sequenced material: peripheral blood. The rearrangement links TRBV5-4 to TRBJ1-6, with TRBD1 matching 8 bases. The sequence was obtained from a woman aged 70-85 years with active COVID-19. As DNA, the CDR3 is TGTGCCAGCAGACTGGACAGGGACTCACCCCTCCACTTT. Protein sequence: CASRLDRDSPLHF.